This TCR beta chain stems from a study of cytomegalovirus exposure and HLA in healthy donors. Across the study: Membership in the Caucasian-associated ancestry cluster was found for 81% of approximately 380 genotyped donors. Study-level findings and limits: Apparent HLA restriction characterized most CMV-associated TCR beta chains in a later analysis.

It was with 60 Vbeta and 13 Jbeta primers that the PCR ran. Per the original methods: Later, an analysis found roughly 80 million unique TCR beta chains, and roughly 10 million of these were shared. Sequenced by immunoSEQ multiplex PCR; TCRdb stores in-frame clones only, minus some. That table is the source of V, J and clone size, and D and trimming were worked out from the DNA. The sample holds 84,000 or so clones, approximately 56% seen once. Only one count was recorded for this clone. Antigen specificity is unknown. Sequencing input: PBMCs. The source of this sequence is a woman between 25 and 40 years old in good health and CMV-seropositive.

This CDR3 reads CASSYSSSGANVLTF. For the CDR3, the DNA is TGTGCCAGCAGTTACTCGAGCTCTGGGGCCAACGTCCTGACTTTC. This chain connects TRBV6-6 to TRBJ2-6; unclear D gene. Trimming shortened V by 0 bases and J by 0 bases, and 3 bases separated the two germline ends. CDR3 length equals 15 residues. Germline V gives CDR1 MNHNY, CDR2 SVGAGI (reference sequence).